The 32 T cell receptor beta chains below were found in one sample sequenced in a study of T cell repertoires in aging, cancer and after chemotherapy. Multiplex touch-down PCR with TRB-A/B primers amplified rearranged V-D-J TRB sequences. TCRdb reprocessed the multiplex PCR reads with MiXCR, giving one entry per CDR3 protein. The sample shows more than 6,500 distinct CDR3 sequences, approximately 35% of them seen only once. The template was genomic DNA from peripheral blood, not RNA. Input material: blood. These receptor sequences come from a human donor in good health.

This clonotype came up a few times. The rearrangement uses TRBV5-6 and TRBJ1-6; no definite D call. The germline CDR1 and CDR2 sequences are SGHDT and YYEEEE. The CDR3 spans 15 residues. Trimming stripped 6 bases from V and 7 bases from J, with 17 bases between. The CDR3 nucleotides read TGTGCCAGCACCCGATCTGAACTTGCAAATTCACCCCTCCACTTT. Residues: CASTRSELANSPLHF.

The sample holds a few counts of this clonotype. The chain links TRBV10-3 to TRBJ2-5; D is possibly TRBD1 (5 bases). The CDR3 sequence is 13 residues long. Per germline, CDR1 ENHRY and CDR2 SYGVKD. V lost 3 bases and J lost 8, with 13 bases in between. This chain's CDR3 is CAISDQGLATQYF. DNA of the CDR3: TGTGCCATCAGTGACCAGGGATTGGCAACCCAGTACTTC.

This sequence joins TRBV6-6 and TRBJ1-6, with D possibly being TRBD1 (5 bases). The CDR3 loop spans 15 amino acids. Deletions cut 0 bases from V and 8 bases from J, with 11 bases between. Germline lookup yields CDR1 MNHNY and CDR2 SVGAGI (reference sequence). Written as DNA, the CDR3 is TGTGCCAGCAGTTACTCCACTCAGGGTGATTCACCCCTCCACTTT. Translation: CASSYSTQGDSPLHF.

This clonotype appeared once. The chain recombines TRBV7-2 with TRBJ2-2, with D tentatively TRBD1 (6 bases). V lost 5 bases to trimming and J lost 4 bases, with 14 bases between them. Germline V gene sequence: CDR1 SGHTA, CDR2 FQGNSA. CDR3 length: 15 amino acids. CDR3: CASSQDRIGTGELFF. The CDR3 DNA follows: TGTGCCAGCAGCCAGGACAGAATCGGCACCGGGGAGCTGTTTTTT. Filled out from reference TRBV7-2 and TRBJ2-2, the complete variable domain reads GAGVSQSPSNKVTEKGKDVELRCDPISGHTALYWYRQSLGQGLEFLIYFQGNSAPDKSGLPSDRFSAERTGGSVSTLTIQRTQQEDSAVYLCASSQDRIGTGELFFGEGSRLTVL.

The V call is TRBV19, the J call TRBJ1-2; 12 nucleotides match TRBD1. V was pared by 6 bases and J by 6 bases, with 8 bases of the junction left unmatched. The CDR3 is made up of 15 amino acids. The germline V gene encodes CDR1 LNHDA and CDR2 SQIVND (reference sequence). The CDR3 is CASRPTGQGAHGYTF. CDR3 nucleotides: TGTGCCAGTAGACCAACGGGACAGGGGGCTCATGGCTACACCTTC.

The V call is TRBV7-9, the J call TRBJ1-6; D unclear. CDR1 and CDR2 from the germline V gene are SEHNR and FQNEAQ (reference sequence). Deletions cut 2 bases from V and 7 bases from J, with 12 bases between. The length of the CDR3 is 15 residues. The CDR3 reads CASSLSLAGNSPLHF. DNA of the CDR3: TGTGCCAGCAGCTTAAGTTTGGCAGGCAATTCACCCCTCCACTTT. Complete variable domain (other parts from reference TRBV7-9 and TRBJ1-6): DTGVSQNPRHKITKRGQNVTFRCDPISEHNRLYWYRQTLGQGPEFLTYFQNEAQLEKSRLLSDRFSAERPKGSFSTLEIQRTEQGDSAMYLCASSLSLAGNSPLHFGNGTRLTVT.

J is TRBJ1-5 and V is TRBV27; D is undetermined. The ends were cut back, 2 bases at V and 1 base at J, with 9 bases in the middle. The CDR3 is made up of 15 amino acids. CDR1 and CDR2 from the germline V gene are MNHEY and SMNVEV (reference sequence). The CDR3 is CASSLRVGSNQPQHF. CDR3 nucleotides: TGTGCCAGCAGTTTACGGGTGGGAAGCAATCAGCCCCAGCATTTT.

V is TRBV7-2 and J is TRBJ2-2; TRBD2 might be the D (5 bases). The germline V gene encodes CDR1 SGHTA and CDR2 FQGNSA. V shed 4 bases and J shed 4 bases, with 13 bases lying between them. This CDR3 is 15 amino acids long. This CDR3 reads CASSYWTPGTGELFF. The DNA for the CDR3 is TGTGCCAGCAGCTACTGGACTCCCGGCACCGGGGAGCTGTTTTTT. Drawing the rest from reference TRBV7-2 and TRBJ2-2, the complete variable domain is GAGVSQSPSNKVTEKGKDVELRCDPISGHTALYWYRQSLGQGLEFLIYFQGNSAPDKSGLPSDRFSAERTGGSVSTLTIQRTQQEDSAVYLCASSYWTPGTGELFFGEGSRLTVL.

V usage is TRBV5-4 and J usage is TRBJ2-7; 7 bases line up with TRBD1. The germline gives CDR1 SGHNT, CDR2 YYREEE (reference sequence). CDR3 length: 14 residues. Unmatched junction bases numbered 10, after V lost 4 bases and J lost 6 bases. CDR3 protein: CASSREGTATEQYF. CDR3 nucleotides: TGTGCCAGCAGCCGAGAAGGGACAGCGACCGAGCAGTACTTC.

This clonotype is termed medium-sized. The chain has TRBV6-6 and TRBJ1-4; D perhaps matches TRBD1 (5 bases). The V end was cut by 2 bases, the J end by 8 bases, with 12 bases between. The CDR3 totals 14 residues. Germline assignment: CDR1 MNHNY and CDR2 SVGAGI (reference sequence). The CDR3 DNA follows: TGTGCCAGCAGTTACGAGAGGGGTGACGAAAAACTGTTTTTT. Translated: CASSYERGDEKLFF.

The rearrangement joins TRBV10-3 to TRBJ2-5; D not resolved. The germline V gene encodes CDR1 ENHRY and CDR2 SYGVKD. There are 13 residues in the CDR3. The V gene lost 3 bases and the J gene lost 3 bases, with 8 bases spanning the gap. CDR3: CAISDWEKETQYF. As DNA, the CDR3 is TGTGCCATCAGTGATTGGGAAAAAGAGACCCAGTACTTC.

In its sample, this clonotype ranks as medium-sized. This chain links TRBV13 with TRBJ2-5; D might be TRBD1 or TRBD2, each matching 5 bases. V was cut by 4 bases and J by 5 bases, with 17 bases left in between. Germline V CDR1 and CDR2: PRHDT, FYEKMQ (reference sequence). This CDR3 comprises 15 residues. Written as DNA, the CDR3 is TGTGCCAGCAGCTCTTTCAAGGCCGGGGCGGAGACCCAGTACTTC. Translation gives CASSSFKAGAETQYF.

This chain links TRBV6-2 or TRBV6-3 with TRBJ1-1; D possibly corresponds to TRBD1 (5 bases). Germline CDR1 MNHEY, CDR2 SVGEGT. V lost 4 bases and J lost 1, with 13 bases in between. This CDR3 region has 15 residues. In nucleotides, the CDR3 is TGTGCCAGCAGTTCCAGACTGGGGGGGAACACTGAAGCTTTCTTT. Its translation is CASSSRLGGNTEAFF.

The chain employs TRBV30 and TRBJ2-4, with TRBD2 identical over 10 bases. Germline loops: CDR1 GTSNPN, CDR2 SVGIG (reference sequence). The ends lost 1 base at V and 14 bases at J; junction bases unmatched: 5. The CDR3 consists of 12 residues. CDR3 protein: CAWSALAGSEYF. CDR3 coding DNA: TGTGCCTGGAGTGCACTAGCGGGATCTGAGTACTTC.

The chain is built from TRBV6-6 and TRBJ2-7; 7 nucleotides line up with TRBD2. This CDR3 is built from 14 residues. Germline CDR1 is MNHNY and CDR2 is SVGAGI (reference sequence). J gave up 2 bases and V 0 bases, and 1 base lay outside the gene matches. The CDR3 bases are TGTGCCAGCAGTTACTCGGGGGGGACCTACGAGCAGTACTTC. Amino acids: CASSYSGGTYEQYF.

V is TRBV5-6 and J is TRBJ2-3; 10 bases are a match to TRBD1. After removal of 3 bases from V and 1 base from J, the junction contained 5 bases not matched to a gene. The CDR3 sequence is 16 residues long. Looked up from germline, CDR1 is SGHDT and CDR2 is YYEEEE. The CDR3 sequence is CASSSMTGGGTDTQYF. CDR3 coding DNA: TGTGCCAGCAGCTCCATGACAGGGGGCGGCACAGATACGCAGTATTTT.

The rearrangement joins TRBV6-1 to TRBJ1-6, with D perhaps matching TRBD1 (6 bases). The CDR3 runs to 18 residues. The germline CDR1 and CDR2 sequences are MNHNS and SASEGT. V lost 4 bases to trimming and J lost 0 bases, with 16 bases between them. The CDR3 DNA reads TGTGCCAGCAGTGGACAGGATTTTCCAAGCTCCTATAATTCACCCCTCCACTTT. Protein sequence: CASSGQDFPSSYNSPLHF.

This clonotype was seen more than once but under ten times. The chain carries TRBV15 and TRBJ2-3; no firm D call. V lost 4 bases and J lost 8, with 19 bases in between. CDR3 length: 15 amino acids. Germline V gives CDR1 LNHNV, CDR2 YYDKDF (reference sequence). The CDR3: CATSMVRVSGSTQYF. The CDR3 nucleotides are TGTGCCACCAGCATGGTGCGAGTTTCCGGAAGTACGCAGTATTTT.

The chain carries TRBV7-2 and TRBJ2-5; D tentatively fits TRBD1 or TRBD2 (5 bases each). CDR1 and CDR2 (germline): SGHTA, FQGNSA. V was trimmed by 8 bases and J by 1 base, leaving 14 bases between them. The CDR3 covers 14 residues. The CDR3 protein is CASGAGGSQETQYF. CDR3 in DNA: TGTGCCAGCGGGGCGGGCGGATCCCAAGAGACCCAGTACTTC.

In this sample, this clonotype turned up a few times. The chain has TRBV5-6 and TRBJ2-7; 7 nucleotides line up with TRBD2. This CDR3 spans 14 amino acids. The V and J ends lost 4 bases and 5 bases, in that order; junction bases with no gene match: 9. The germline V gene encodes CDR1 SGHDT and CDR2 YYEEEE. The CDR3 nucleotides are TGTGCCAGCAGCGGAGTGGGGGGGATCAACGAGCAGTACTTC. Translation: CASSGVGGINEQYF.

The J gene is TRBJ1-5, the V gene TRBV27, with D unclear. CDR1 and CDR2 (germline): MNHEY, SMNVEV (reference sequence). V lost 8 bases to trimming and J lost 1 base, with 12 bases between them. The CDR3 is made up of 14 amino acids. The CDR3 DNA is TGTGCCAGCCGGGTGGCGGGGAGCAATCAGCCCCAGCATTTT. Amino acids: CASRVAGSNQPQHF.

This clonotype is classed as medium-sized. DNA of the CDR3: TGTGCCAGTGAAGACAGAAAAGAGACCCAGTACTTC. It specifies CASEDRKETQYF. The genes are TRBV19 and TRBJ2-5; possibly TRBD1 for D (5 bases). The CDR3 has 12 residues. Germline V gene sequence: CDR1 LNHDA, CDR2 SQIVND (reference sequence). V lost 8 bases to trimming and J lost 3 bases, with 10 bases between them.

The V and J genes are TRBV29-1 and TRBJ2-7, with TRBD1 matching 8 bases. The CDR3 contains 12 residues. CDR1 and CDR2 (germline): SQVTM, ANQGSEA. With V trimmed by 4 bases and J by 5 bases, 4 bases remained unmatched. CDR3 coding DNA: TGCAGCGTTGGGACAGGGCAAAACGAGCAGTACTTC. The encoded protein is CSVGTGQNEQYF.

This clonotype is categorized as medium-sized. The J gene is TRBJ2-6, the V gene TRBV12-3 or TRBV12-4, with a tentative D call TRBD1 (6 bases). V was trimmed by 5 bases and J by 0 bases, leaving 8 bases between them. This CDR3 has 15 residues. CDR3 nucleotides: TGTGCCAGCAGTGGGGACATCTCTGGGGCCAACGTCCTGACTTTC. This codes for CASSGDISGANVLTF.

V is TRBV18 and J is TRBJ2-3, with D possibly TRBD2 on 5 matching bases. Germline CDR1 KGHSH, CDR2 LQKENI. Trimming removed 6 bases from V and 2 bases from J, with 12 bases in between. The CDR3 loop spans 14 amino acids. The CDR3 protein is CASSTPAVTDTQYF. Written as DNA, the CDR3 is TGTGCCAGCTCCACGCCAGCGGTCACAGATACGCAGTATTTT.

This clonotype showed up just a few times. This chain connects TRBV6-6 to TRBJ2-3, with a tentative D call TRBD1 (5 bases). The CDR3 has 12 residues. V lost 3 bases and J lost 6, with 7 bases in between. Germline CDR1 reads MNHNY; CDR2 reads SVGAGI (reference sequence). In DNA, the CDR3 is TGTGCCAGCAGTTATACAGGCGATACGCAGTATTTT. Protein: CASSYTGDTQYF.

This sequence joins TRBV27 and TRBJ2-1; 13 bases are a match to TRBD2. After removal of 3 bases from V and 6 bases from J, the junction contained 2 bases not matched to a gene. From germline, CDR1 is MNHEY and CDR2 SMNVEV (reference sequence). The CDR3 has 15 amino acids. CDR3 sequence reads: CASSLRLAGGNEQFF. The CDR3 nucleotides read TGTGCCAGCAGTTTGCGACTAGCGGGAGGCAATGAGCAGTTCTTC.

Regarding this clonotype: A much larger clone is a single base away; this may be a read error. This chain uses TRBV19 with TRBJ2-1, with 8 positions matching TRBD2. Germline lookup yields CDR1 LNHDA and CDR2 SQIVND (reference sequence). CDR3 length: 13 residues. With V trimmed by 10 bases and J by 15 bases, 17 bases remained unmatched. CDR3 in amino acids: CAITSGLTGDPFF. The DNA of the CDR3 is TGTGCCATTACTAGCGGCCTAACCGGCGATCCGTTCTTC.

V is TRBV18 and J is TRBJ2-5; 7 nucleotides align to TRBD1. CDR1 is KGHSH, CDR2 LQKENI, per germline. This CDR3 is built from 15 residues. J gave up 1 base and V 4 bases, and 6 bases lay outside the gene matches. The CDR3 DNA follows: TGTGCCAGCTCACAAGAGACAGGGACCCAAGAGACCCAGTACTTC. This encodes CASSQETGTQETQYF. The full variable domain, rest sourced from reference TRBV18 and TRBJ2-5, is NAGVMQNPRHLVRRRGQEARLRCSPMKGHSHVYWYRQLPEEGLKFMVYLQKENIIDESGMPKERFSAEFPKEGPSILRIQQVVRGDSAAYFCASSQETGTQETQYFGPGTRLLVL.

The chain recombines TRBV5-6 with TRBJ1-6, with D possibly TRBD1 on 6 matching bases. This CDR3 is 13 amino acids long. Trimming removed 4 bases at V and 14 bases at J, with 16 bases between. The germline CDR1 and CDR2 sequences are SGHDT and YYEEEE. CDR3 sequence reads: CASSGSGGAALHF. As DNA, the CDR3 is TGTGCCAGCAGCGGCTCGGGGGGCGCGGCCCTCCACTTT.

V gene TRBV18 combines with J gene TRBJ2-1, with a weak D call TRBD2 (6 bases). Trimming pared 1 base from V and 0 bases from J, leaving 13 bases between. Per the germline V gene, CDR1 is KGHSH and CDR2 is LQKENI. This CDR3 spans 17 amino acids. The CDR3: CASSPRYGGSSYNEQFF. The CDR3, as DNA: TGTGCCAGCTCACCACGATACGGGGGAAGCTCCTACAATGAGCAGTTCTTC.

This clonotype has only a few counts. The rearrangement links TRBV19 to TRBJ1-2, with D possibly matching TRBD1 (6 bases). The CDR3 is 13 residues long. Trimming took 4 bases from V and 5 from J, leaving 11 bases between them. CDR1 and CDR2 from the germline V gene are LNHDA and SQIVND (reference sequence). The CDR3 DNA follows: TGTGCCAGTAGTACCTCAGGACAGTATGGCTACACCTTC. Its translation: CASSTSGQYGYTF.